This is a list of T cell receptor beta chains from one sample in a study of blood T cell repertoires in COVID-19. Assay: immunoSEQ multiplex PCR; the TCRdb copy retains only in-frame clones and omits some. Found here are about 230,000 clones, 65% to 90% of them singletons; the top ten hold around 2.4%. The specimen sequenced was peripheral blood. The receptors stem from a middle-aged man who had recovered from COVID-19. CDR3s include the opening cysteine and the closing phenylalanine or tryptophan. A D gene is named only where the DNA matches it firmly. A row's size may be missing; if present it is once, few, many or a size class.

d_gene,v_gene,j_gene,abundance,len,CDR3aa,CDR3nt
.,TRBV9,TRBJ1-1,.,18,CASSAGGRRVDMNTEAFF,TGTGCCAGCAGCGCCGGGGGACGCAGGGTCGACATGAACACTGAAGCTTTCTTT
TRBD1,TRBV30,TRBJ1-5,.,16,CAWSVQGQGLNQPQHF,TGTGCCTGGAGTGTACAGGGACAGGGGTTGAATCAGCCCCAGCATTTT
.,TRBV11-3,TRBJ1-2,.,15,CASSFRGGSDYGYTF,TGTGCCAGCAGCTTTCGCGGGGGATCGGACTATGGCTACACCTTC
TRBD1,TRBV29-1,TRBJ2-7,.,13,CSVSGGLEGAQYF,TGCAGCGTCTCAGGGGGCTTAGAGGGGGCGCAGTACTTC
TRBD2,TRBV29-1,TRBJ2-1,.,13,CSGGRGAPNEQFF,TGCAGTGGGGGGAGGGGAGCTCCAAATGAGCAGTTCTTC
TRBD1,TRBV19,TRBJ2-1,.,15,CASNTPGQGANLQFF,TGTGCCAGTAACACACCGGGACAGGGGGCGAATCTGCAGTTCTTC
TRBD1,TRBV28,TRBJ1-2,.,12,CASTDRVGGYTF,TGTGCCAGCACCGACAGGGTCGGTGGCTACACCTTC
TRBD1,TRBV3-1/TRBV3-2,TRBJ1-2,.,18,CASSHNRQGPPSNYGYTF,TGTGCCAGCAGCCATAACCGACAGGGCCCCCCCTCTAACTATGGCTACACCTTC
.,TRBV6-2/TRBV6-3,TRBJ2-3,.,13,CASSYSRGDTQYF,TGTGCCAGCAGTTACTCGAGGGGGGATACGCAGTATTTT
TRBD2,TRBV2,TRBJ2-3,.,14,CASSGRLATDTQYF,TGTGCCAGCAGTGGCAGACTAGCAACAGATACGCAGTATTTT
.,TRBV7-8,TRBJ2-1,.,11,CASSLTNEQFF,TGTGCCAGCAGCTTAACAAATGAGCAGTTCTTC
TRBD1,TRBV5-1,TRBJ2-5,once,14,CASSVGQTLETQYF,TGCGCCAGCAGCGTGGGACAGACCCTAGAGACCCAGTACTTC
TRBD2,TRBV6-5,TRBJ2-7,few,13,CASSPGLAGEQYF,TGTGCCAGCAGTCCCGGACTAGCGGGAGAGCAGTACTTC
.,TRBV4-3,TRBJ1-1,few,15,CASSLDRTMNTEAFF,TGCGCCAGCAGCCTGGACAGAACCATGAACACTGAAGCTTTCTTT
TRBD2,TRBV5-4,TRBJ2-7,.,15,CASSRSGGRSYEQYF,TGTGCCAGCAGCCGAAGCGGGGGACGTTCCTACGAGCAGTACTTC
.,TRBV11-2,TRBJ2-7,.,14,CASSLAGTSYEQYF,TGTGCCAGCAGCTTAGCTGGCACCTCCTACGAGCAGTACTTC
TRBD2,TRBV5-6,TRBJ2-3,.,15,CASRAGGRGADTQYF,TGTGCCAGCAGGGCGGGAGGGAGAGGGGCAGATACGCAGTATTTT
TRBD1,TRBV5-1,TRBJ2-7,.,13,CASSLVDRGEQYF,TGCGCCAGCAGCTTGGTGGACAGGGGTGAGCAGTACTTC
TRBD1,TRBV5-6,TRBJ2-7,once,13,CASSTGTVWEQYF,TGTGCCAGCAGCACCGGGACAGTCTGGGAGCAGTACTTC
.,TRBV6-5,TRBJ2-7,.,15,CASSYSSPISYEQYF,TGTGCCAGCAGTTACTCGAGCCCGATCTCCTACGAGCAGTACTTC
TRBD1,TRBV30,TRBJ2-5,.,13,CAWAGTADETQYF,TGTGCCTGGGCCGGGACAGCGGACGAGACCCAGTACTTC
TRBD1,TRBV7-2,TRBJ2-3,.,15,CASSFPTGGTDTQYF,TGTGCCAGCAGCTTCCCGACAGGGGGGACAGATACGCAGTATTTT
.,TRBV5-8,TRBJ2-1,.,15,CASSSGGRGYNEQFF,TGTGCCAGCAGCTCCGGGGGGCGGGGGTACAATGAGCAGTTCTTC
.,TRBV5-5,TRBJ1-2,.,17,CASSPSSFMAGVYGYTF,TGTGCCAGCAGCCCGTCGTCTTTCATGGCGGGGGTTTATGGCTACACCTTC
TRBD1,TRBV4-3,TRBJ1-2,once,13,CASSSTGDYGYTF,TGCGCCAGCAGCTCGACAGGGGACTATGGCTACACCTTC
.,TRBV5-1,TRBJ2-5,.,13,CASSLVVAETQYF,TGCGCCAGCAGCTTGGTGGTAGCTGAGACCCAGTACTTC
.,TRBV2,TRBJ2-7,.,13,CASSGREGEHQYF,TGTGCCAGCAGTGGAAGGGAAGGGGAACACCAGTACTTC
TRBD2,TRBV7-2,TRBJ2-7,.,14,CASSLLAGGYEQYF,TGTGCCAGCAGCCTACTAGCGGGAGGGTACGAGCAGTACTTC
.,TRBV5-1,TRBJ2-7,once,13,CASKWQGSYEQYF,TGCGCCAGCAAGTGGCAGGGCTCCTACGAGCAGTACTTC
.,TRBV5-1,TRBJ1-1,few,13,CASRPDMNTEAFF,TGCGCCAGCAGACCCGACATGAACACTGAAGCTTTCTTT
.,TRBV6-5,TRBJ2-5,.,14,CASRQTGVQETQYF,TGTGCCAGCAGGCAGACCGGGGTCCAAGAGACCCAGTACTTC
.,TRBV5-5,TRBJ1-1,.,14,CASSLDPRNTEAFF,TGTGCCAGCAGCTTGGACCCGAGGAACACTGAAGCTTTCTTT
.,TRBV18,TRBJ1-1,.,13,CASSPGQRAEAFF,TGTGCCAGCTCACCGGGACAAAGGGCTGAAGCTTTCTTT
TRBD2,TRBV11-2,TRBJ2-7,.,16,CASSTAHEGLAYEQYF,TGTGCCAGCAGCACTGCCCATGAGGGACTAGCTTACGAGCAGTACTTC
TRBD1,TRBV5-4,TRBJ2-7,.,13,CASSSRTGNEQYF,TGTGCCAGCAGCTCAAGGACAGGGAACGAGCAGTACTTC
TRBD2,TRBV6-1,TRBJ2-6,few,18,CASSERLAASSGANVLTF,TGTGCCAGCAGTGAACGACTAGCGGCCAGCTCTGGGGCCAACGTCCTGACTTTC
.,TRBV21-1,TRBJ1-2,.,18,CASSKKSPPDRGHYGYTF,TGTGCCAGCAGCAAAAAAAGCCCCCCGGACAGGGGGCACTATGGCTACACCTTC
TRBD1,TRBV18,TRBJ2-7,.,15,CASSPTGTGLYEQYF,TGTGCCAGCTCACCTACCGGGACAGGGCTCTACGAGCAGTACTTC
.,TRBV3-1/TRBV3-2,TRBJ1-1,.,14,CASSQWEGNTEAFF,TGTGCCAGCAGCCAATGGGAGGGGAACACTGAAGCTTTCTTT
.,TRBV6-4,TRBJ2-3,.,14,CASSDSSGADTQYF,TGTGCCAGCAGTGACTCGTCCGGGGCAGATACGCAGTATTTT
TRBD1,TRBV7-9,TRBJ2-1,.,15,CASRKGTGGGNEQFF,TGTGCCAGCCGAAAAGGGACAGGAGGGGGAAATGAGCAGTTCTTC
.,TRBV7-6,TRBJ1-3,.,15,CASSSGFNSGNTIYF,TGTGCCAGCAGCTCAGGGTTTAACTCTGGAAACACCATATATTTT
TRBD1,TRBV19,TRBJ1-2,.,13,CASSIQGDYGYTF,TGTGCCAGTAGTATACAGGGGGACTATGGCTACACCTTC
TRBD1,TRBV5-6,TRBJ2-7,.,14,CASSFGTAIYEQYF,TGTGCCAGCAGCTTTGGGACAGCGATCTACGAGCAGTACTTC
.,TRBV11-3,TRBJ1-4,.,20,CASSLTLPLTEAATNEKLFF,TGTGCCAGCAGCTTAACTCTTCCCCTGACCGAGGCCGCAACTAATGAAAAACTGTTTTTT
.,TRBV10-2,TRBJ1-6,.,15,CASKHQRQFNSPLHF,TGCGCCAGCAAACATCAACGACAGTTTAATTCACCCCTCCACTTT
.,TRBV12-5,TRBJ2-2,.,13,CASGTGNTGELFF,TGTGCTAGTGGCACAGGGAACACCGGGGAGCTGTTTTTT
.,TRBV29-1,TRBJ1-1,once,12,CSVRYWNTEAFF,TGCAGCGTCCGTTACTGGAACACTGAAGCTTTCTTT
.,TRBV27,TRBJ2-6,.,15,CASTLINSGANVLTF,TGTGCCAGCACTCTTATTAACTCTGGGGCCAACGTCCTGACTTTC
.,TRBV10-3,TRBJ2-7,.,15,CAISREEGRSYEQYF,TGTGCCATCAGCCGCGAGGAGGGGAGGTCCTACGAGCAGTACTTC
TRBD1,TRBV7-2,TRBJ1-1,.,16,CASSSFDRGYGTEAFF,TGTGCCAGCAGCTCCTTTGACAGGGGTTACGGCACTGAAGCTTTCTTT
.,TRBV2,TRBJ1-2,.,13,CASSQAGPYGYTF,TGTGCCAGCAGCCAAGCTGGGCCATATGGCTACACCTTC
.,TRBV19,TRBJ1-2,few,15,CASSIDWRSNYGYTF,TGTGCCAGTAGTATCGACTGGAGATCTAACTATGGCTACACCTTC
TRBD2,TRBV6-5,TRBJ2-7,few,14,CASSGTRLSYEQYF,TGTGCCAGCTCGGGGACTAGGCTAAGCTACGAGCAGTACTTC
TRBD2,TRBV7-8,TRBJ2-7,.,15,CASSTGLAGGGEQYF,TGTGCCAGCAGCACGGGACTAGCGGGAGGAGGGGAGCAGTACTTC
.,TRBV5-8,TRBJ1-2,.,8,CASTPGTF,TGTGCCAGCACCCCCGGGACCTTC
TRBD1,TRBV5-8,TRBJ2-7,.,15,CASSLDQDREDEQYF,TGTGCCAGCAGCTTGGATCAGGACAGGGAGGACGAGCAGTACTTC
.,TRBV7-9,TRBJ2-7,.,17,CASSSPGVGSWNYEQYF,TGTGCCAGCAGCTCGCCCGGGGTTGGGTCCTGGAACTACGAGCAGTACTTC
.,TRBV11-2,TRBJ1-4,.,17,CASSPIIGELANEKLFF,TGTGCCAGCAGCCCCATAATCGGGGAATTGGCTAATGAAAAACTGTTTTTT